This T cell receptor (beta chain) came from a study of cytotoxic CD8 clonotypes in ibrutinib-treated CLL. The assay was immunoSEQ multiplex PCR, and TCRdb's table has in-frame clones only and misses some. Of 20,000 to 25,000 clones listed, about 75% are singletons. Germline V gives CDR1 PRHDT, CDR2 FYEKMQ (reference sequence). The V gene end was trimmed by 0 bases and the J gene end by 1 base; junction bases not matched to a gene: 1. The CDR3 has 16 residues. The chain combines TRBV13 with TRBJ2-2; 8 positions match TRBD1. This specimen consisted of PBMCs, obtained before ibrutinib treatment. This TCR was recovered from a human donor with chronic lymphocytic leukemia. Here the CDR3 DNA reads TGTGCCAGCAGCTTAGGGACAGGGGTGAACACCGGGGAGCTGTTTTTT. Amino acid sequence: CASSLGTGVNTGELFF.